This passage covers 10 T cell receptor beta chains from one sample sequenced in a study of a mutant IDH1 vaccine in newly diagnosed glioma (dated by TCRdb to 2020 to 2022). No antigen has been assigned to these receptors. The library was obtained by the immunoSEQ multiplex PCR assay. TCRdb holds this immuneACCESS table with in-frame rearrangements only. Some clones are missing; in checked studies, unresolved V genes explain under half, and the rest has no known cause. A total of roughly 52,000 clones appear in this sample, 75% to 85% of them only once. The ten largest clones take up 9% to 15% of the sample. In the paper's terms, the time point label means: week 35, safety follow-up. Each vaccine dose was 300 ug of a 20-mer mutant IDH1 peptide in Montanide, given subcutaneously with topical imiquimod. The input for sequencing was PBMCs, taken from a glioma patient whose treatment included an IDH1 peptide vaccine. The source of these receptors is a man aged 35 to 55 with glioma.

This chain's CDR3 is CASSLGQGREKLFF. CDR3 nucleotide sequence: TGCGCCAGCAGCCTGGGACAGGGGCGGGAAAAACTGTTTTTT. The rearrangement links TRBV5-1 to TRBJ1-4; TRBD1 matches 10 bases. The germline V gene has CDR1 SGHRS and CDR2 YFSETQ. Trimming cost V 4 bases and J 8 bases; bases outside gene matches: 5. CDR3 length equals 14 residues.

V is TRBV29-1 and J is TRBJ1-2; tentative D call: TRBD1 (5 bases). V lost 4 bases, J lost 4 bases, and 13 bases lay in between. The CDR3 sequence is 13 residues long. The germline V gene has CDR1 SQVTM and CDR2 ANQGSEA. The CDR3 DNA sequence: TGCAGCGTTGGAGCCAGGGAGGGCTATGGCTACACCTTC. It yields the protein CSVGAREGYGYTF.

The chain combines TRBV6-1 with TRBJ2-5; tentative D call: TRBD2 (6 bases). Per the germline V gene, CDR1 is MNHNS and CDR2 is SASEGT. The CDR3 covers 15 residues. Trimming stripped 2 bases from V and 3 bases from J, with 13 bases between. The CDR3 bases are TGTGCCAGCAGTGAAACCGGGCTAGCGAAAGAGACCCAGTACTTC. Encoded protein: CASSETGLAKETQYF.

The rearrangement links TRBV18 to TRBJ1-1; D unclear. Germline V lookup: CDR1 KGHSH, CDR2 LQKENI. The V end was cut by 0 bases, the J end by 1 base, with 9 bases between. The length of the CDR3 is 15 residues. CDR3 protein: CASSPPRLSNTEAFF. In DNA form, the CDR3 reads TGTGCCAGCTCACCACCGAGACTATCGAACACTGAAGCTTTCTTT.

The V gene is TRBV29-1, the J gene TRBJ1-2, with 8 bases lining up with TRBD1. From germline, CDR1 is SQVTM and CDR2 ANQGSEA. The V and J ends lost 6 bases and 8 bases, in that order; junction bases with no gene match: 14. The CDR3 has 14 amino acids. The CDR3 region is CSVVSTGAQRGYTF. In DNA, the CDR3 is TGCAGCGTCGTATCGACAGGGGCGCAAAGGGGCTACACCTTC.

V usage is TRBV11-3 and J usage is TRBJ2-5; the D gene is possibly TRBD2 (6 bases). The V end lost 1 base, the J end lost 5 bases, and 11 bases lay between the germline ends. The V gene's germline CDR1 is SGHNT and CDR2 YENEEA. The CDR3 totals 14 residues. The CDR3 DNA is TGTGCCAGCAGCTTAGCGGGAGTAGGGGAGACCCAGTACTTC. Amino acid sequence: CASSLAGVGETQYF.

This clone has just one count. V is TRBV5-5 and J is TRBJ2-1; D may be TRBD1 or TRBD2 (5 bases each). V lost 0 bases and J 5 bases, leaving 18 bases between the germline ends. The CDR3 is 17 residues long. CDR1 is SGHKS and CDR2 is YYEKEE in the germline V gene (reference sequence). The CDR3 reads CASSLGPSGHTNNEQFF. The CDR3 bases are TGTGCCAGCAGCTTGGGTCCGAGCGGACACACCAACAATGAGCAGTTCTTC.

The J gene is TRBJ2-1, the V gene TRBV6-1; TRBD2 matches 14 bases. Germline assignment: CDR1 MNHNS and CDR2 SASEGT. V was clipped by 2 bases and J by 6 bases; unmatched bases: 15. CDR3 length equals 20 residues. Written as DNA, the CDR3 is TGTGCCAGCAGTGAATTCGGGACTAGCGGGAGTTTCTTAGGGCGCAATGAGCAGTTCTTC. Protein sequence: CASSEFGTSGSFLGRNEQFF.

This rearrangement joins TRBV6-4 to TRBJ1-1; D unclear. Deletions cut 6 bases from V and 1 base from J, with 12 bases between. Germline V gene data show CDR1 as MRHNA and CDR2 as SNTAGT. This CDR3 has 14 residues. This CDR3 is CASRAGSANTEAFF. The CDR3 DNA reads as TGTGCCAGCAGAGCCGGGTCCGCGAACACTGAAGCTTTCTTT.

CDR3 loop: CASSFTVSELFF. Here the CDR3 DNA reads TGTGCCAGCAGCTTTACCGTCTCGGAGCTGTTTTTT. The chain employs TRBV13 and TRBJ2-2; D unclear. CDR1 is PRHDT and CDR2 is FYEKMQ in the germline V gene (reference sequence). V lost 3 bases and J lost 10, with 9 bases in between. This CDR3 comprises 12 residues.